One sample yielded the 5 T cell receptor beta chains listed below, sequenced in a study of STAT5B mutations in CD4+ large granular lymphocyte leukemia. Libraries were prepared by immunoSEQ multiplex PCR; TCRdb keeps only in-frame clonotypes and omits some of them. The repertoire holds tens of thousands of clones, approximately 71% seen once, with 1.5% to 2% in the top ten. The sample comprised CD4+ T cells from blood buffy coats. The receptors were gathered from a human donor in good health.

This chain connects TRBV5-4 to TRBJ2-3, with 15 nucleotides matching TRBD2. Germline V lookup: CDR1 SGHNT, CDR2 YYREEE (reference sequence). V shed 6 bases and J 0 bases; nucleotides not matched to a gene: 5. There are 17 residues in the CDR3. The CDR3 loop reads CASTGTSGGSSTDTQYF. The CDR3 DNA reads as TGTGCCAGCACCGGGACTAGCGGGGGGTCTAGCACAGATACGCAGTATTTT.

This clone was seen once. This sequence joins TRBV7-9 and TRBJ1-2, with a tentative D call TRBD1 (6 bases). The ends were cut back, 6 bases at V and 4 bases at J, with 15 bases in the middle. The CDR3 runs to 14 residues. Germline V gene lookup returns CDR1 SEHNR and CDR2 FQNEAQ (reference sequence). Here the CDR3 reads CASSSDSFRYGYTF. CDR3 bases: TGTGCCAGCAGTTCGGACAGCTTCCGCTATGGCTACACCTTC. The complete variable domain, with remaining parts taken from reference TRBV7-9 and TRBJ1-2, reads DTGVSQNPRHKITKRGQNVTFRCDPISEHNRLYWYRQTLGQGPEFLTYFQNEAQLEKSRLLSDRFSAERPKGSFSTLEIQRTEQGDSAMYLCASSSDSFRYGYTFGSGTRLTVV.

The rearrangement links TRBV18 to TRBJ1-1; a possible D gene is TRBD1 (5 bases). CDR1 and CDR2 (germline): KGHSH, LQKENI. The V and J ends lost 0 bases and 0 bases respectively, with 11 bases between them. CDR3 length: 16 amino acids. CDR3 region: CASSPPERGLNTEAFF. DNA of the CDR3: TGTGCCAGCTCACCACCGGAGAGGGGATTGAACACTGAAGCTTTCTTT.

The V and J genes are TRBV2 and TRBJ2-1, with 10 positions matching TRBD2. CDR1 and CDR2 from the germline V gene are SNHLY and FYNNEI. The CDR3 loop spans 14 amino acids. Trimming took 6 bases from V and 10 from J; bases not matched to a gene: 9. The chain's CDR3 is CASRVAGGPGEQFF. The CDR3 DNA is TGTGCCAGCAGGGTAGCGGGGGGACCGGGGGAGCAGTTCTTC. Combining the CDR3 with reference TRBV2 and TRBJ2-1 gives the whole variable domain EPEVTQTPSHQVTQMGQEVILRCVPISNHLYFYWYRQILGQKVEFLVSFYNNEISEKSEIFDDQFSVERPDGSNFTLKIRSTKLEDSAMYFCASRVAGGPGEQFFGPGTRLTVL.

The CDR3 protein is CASSRTTEAFF. In DNA, the CDR3 is TGTGCCAGTAGTAGAACCACTGAAGCTTTCTTT. The V and J genes are TRBV19 and TRBJ1-1; D unclear. Germline V CDR1 and CDR2: LNHDA, SQIVND (reference sequence). Trimming shortened V by 4 bases and J by 4 bases, and 4 bases separated the two germline ends. The CDR3 consists of 11 residues.